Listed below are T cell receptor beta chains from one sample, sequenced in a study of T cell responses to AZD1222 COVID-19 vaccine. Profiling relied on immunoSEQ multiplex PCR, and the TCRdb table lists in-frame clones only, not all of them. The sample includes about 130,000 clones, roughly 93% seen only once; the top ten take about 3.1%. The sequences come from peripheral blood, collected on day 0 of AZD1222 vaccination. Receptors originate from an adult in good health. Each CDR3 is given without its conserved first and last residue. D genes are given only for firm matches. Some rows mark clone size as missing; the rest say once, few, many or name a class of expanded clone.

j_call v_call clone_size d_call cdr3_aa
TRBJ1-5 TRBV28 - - ASSPTRHQPQH
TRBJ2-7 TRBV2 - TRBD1 ASSEDRGSGEQY
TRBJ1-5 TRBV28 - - ASSEQGGGNQPQH
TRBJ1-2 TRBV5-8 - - ASSQGRRGYT
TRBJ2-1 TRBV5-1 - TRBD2 ASSMGLAGGVHNEQF
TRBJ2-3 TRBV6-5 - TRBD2 ASSYSGEGADTQY
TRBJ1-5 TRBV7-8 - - ASSLRADQIGPQH
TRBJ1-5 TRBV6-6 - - ASSYRSGSRNQPQH
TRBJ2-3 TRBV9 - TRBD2 ASSPTSGGTDTQY
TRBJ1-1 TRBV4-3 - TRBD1 ASSQRQGTANTEAF
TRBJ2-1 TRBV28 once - ASSLAQRRFSSYNEQF
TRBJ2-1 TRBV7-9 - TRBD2 ASSLDGTRGNEQF
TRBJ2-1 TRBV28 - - ASSMGRTLINEQF
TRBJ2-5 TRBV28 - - ASSLTGRQETQY
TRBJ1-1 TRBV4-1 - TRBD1 ASSQDIMTGDTEAF
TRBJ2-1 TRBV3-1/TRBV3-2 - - ASSPEEGYEQF
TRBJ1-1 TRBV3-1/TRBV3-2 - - ASSQGRGTRRTEAF
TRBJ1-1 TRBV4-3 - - ASTATLHRNTEAF
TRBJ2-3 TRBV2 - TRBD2 ASSELAGATDTQY
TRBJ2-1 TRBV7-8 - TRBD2 ASSFRAGGNEQF
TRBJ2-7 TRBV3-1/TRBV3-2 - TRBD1 ASSQGGTGGYEQY
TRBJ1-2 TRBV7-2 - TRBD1 ASSLGRDSYGYT
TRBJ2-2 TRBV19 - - ASSDRYSSTGELF
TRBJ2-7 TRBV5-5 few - ASSSLHEQY
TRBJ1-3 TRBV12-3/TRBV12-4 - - ASSLRNTIY
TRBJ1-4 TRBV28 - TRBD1 ASSSTYRGDPPTNEKLF
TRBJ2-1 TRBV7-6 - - ASSLVWGPHNEQF
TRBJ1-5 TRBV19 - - ASSISSNQPQH
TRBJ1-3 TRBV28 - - ASSLLTGYSGNTIY
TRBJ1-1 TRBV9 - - ASSAYMNTEAF
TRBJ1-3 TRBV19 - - ASTRGSSGNTIY
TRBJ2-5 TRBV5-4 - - ASSLVMSGGETQY
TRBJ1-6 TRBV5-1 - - ASSLAGNNSPLH
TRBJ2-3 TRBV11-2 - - ASTVGTSLTTDTQY
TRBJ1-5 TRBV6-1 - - ASSDTVERNQPQH
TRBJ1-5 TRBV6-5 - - ASRGVFHDHQH
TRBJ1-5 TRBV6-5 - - ASSPGTYSNQPQH
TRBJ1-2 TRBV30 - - AWSEGQR
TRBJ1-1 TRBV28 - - ASSLGTSYLMNTEAF
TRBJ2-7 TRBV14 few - ASSRLRDGPYEQY
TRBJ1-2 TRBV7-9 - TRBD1 ASSNRQGVYGYT
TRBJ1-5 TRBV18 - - ASSQQSPSNQPQH
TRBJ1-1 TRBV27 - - ASSLRNGYTEAF
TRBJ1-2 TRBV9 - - ASSVEMVGTAYGYT